Below are 30 T cell receptor beta chains sequenced from a single sample in a study of blood T cells in healthy people across ages. The second PCR ran roughly 6 to 12 cycles with a sample-barcoded 5' primer and J-beta primers. TCRdb passed the 5' RACE reads through MiXCR, listing each CDR3 protein once. The table records hundreds of thousands of distinct CDR3 sequences, approximately 25% of them present only once. The data were also submitted as part of a second study, on T cells of mothers and their children.

The sequenced sample was blood. The source of these receptors is a boy between 10 and 17 years old in good health.

This clonotype was recorded a few times. The chain has TRBV29-1 and TRBJ2-1, with 7 bases lining up with TRBD2. Trimming took 8 bases from V and 9 from J; bases not matched to a gene: 16. This CDR3 is built from 14 residues. Germline lookup yields CDR1 SQVTM and CDR2 ANQGSEA. The CDR3 here is CSLRRTSPSVEQFF. CDR3 DNA sequence: TGCAGCTTACGACGGACTAGTCCGTCCGTTGAGCAGTTCTTC.

The rearrangement joins TRBV5-5 to TRBJ2-5, with D unresolved. Deletions cut 3 bases from V and 3 bases from J, with 9 bases between. The germline V gene encodes CDR1 SGHKS and CDR2 YYEKEE (reference sequence). The CDR3 consists of 13 residues. The CDR3 DNA reads as TGTGCCAGCAGCTATGGGCGGAAAGAGACCCAGTACTTC. Protein product: CASSYGRKETQYF.

The V call is TRBV4-3, the J call TRBJ2-7, with D possibly being TRBD1 (5 bases). The CDR3 is 13 amino acids. Trimming took off 1 base at V and 6 bases at J, with 10 bases between the two ends. CDR1 is LGHNA, CDR2 YSLEER, per germline. The CDR3 reads CASSQAPGREQYF. CDR3 nucleotides: TGCGCCAGCAGCCAAGCTCCAGGGCGCGAGCAGTACTTC.

V gene TRBV9 combines with J gene TRBJ2-7; 11 bases fit TRBD2. The length of the CDR3 is 15 residues. The V gene end was trimmed by 0 bases and the J gene end by 2 bases; junction bases not matched to a gene: 1. Germline loops: CDR1 SGDLS, CDR2 YYNGEE. The DNA of the CDR3 is TGTGCCAGCAGCGTAGGGGGACTAGCGGCCTACGAGCAGTACTTC. Protein: CASSVGGLAAYEQYF.

This sequence joins TRBV27 and TRBJ2-7; 8 positions match TRBD2. Germline trimming cut 0 bases from V and 3 bases from J; bases unmatched to any gene: 10. The germline gives CDR1 MNHEY, CDR2 SMNVEV (reference sequence). The CDR3 contains 17 residues. The chain's CDR3 is CASSLSGSYLAGYEQYF. The DNA of the CDR3 is TGTGCCAGCAGTTTATCAGGGTCGTACCTAGCGGGCTACGAGCAGTACTTC.

This clonotype was counted a few times. The chain joins TRBV7-9 to TRBJ2-7; D call uncertain. The CDR3 extends over 13 amino acids. The V gene lost 3 bases and the J gene lost 1 base, with 7 bases spanning the gap. Germline V CDR1 and CDR2: SEHNR, FQNEAQ (reference sequence). The CDR3 bases are TGTGCCAGCAGCTTCCAGGAGTCCTACGAGCAGTACTTC. This gives the protein CASSFQESYEQYF.

CDR3 amino acids: CASSPQGVPIVNYGYTF. CDR3 nucleotide sequence: TGTGCCAGCAGTCCACAGGGGGTTCCTATAGTCAACTATGGCTACACCTTC. The chain recombines TRBV6-2 or TRBV6-3 with TRBJ1-2; 8 bases fit TRBD1. This CDR3 has 17 amino acids. Looked up from germline, CDR1 is MNHEY and CDR2 is SVGEGT. V gave up 5 bases and J gave up 2 bases; unmatched junction bases: 13.

This clonotype occurred many times. The rearrangement links TRBV20-1 to TRBJ2-5; 9 nucleotides agree with TRBD2. Germline loops: CDR1 DFQATT, CDR2 SNEGSKA (reference sequence). CDR3 length: 14 residues. Trimming at V came to 7 bases and at J to 5 bases, leaving 11 bases not matched to a gene. The DNA of the CDR3 is TGCAGTGTTTTGCGTGGCGGGGGGGTTGAGACCCAGTACTTC. Translating gives CSVLRGGGVETQYF.

The rearrangement uses TRBV28 and TRBJ2-5; D may be TRBD1 or TRBD2 (5 bases each). This CDR3 has 16 residues. V lost 5 bases and J 6 bases, leaving 22 bases between the germline ends. From germline, CDR1 is MDHEN and CDR2 SYDVKM. In DNA form, the CDR3 reads TGTGCCAGCAGTGCCCCGGGGCAGGGTTTCGAGAAGACCCAGTACTTC. It encodes CASSAPGQGFEKTQYF.

This clonotype was counted only a few times. The chain links TRBV12-3 or TRBV12-4 to TRBJ2-7; 7 positions match TRBD2. The ends lost 2 bases at V and 7 bases at J; junction bases unmatched: 11. The CDR3 covers 15 residues. The CDR3 DNA sequence: TGTGCCAGCAGTTTAAGGGCTAGCGGTTTTTGGGAGCAGTACTTC. Its protein product is CASSLRASGFWEQYF.

This clonotype was counted only a few times. The V and J genes are TRBV20-1 and TRBJ1-1; no reliable D call. The CDR3 consists of 10 residues. V was clipped by 6 bases and J by 8 bases, with 10 bases between them. Germline-derived CDR1 and CDR2 are DFQATT and SNEGSKA (reference sequence). Written as DNA, the CDR3 is TGCAGTGCCGAACTCCGGGAAGCTTTCTTT. Translated, it gives CSAELREAFF.

This chain joins TRBV6-5 and TRBJ1-2; D unresolved. Trimming took 2 bases from V and 7 from J, leaving 11 bases between them. The CDR3 loop spans 13 amino acids. Per the germline V gene, CDR1 is MNHEY and CDR2 is SVGAGI. The CDR3, as DNA: TGTGCCAGCAGTTACGAGGGAGAGTTTGGCTACACCTTC. Translating gives CASSYEGEFGYTF.

The rearrangement uses TRBV7-2 and TRBJ2-7; 8 nucleotides align to TRBD2. The V and J ends lost 3 bases and 3 bases, in that order; junction bases with no gene match: 10. Germline CDR1 reads SGHTA; CDR2 reads FQGNSA. The CDR3 has 16 residues. The CDR3, as DNA: TGTGCCAGCAGCTTTCGGCTGCGGGGGGCTTACTACGAGCAGTACTTC. It specifies CASSFRLRGAYYEQYF.

This clonotype is labeled as medium-sized (0.01 to 0.1%). This chain joins TRBV28 and TRBJ2-7; 8 bases fit TRBD2. Germline V gene sequence: CDR1 MDHEN, CDR2 SYDVKM. This CDR3 region has 14 residues. V trimming: 4 bases; J trimming: 0 bases; junction bases outside the gene matches: 2. CDR3 sequence: CASSYGTSSYEQYF. CDR3 nucleotides: TGTGCCAGCAGTTACGGGACTAGCTCCTACGAGCAGTACTTC.

This clonotype showed up just a few times. J is TRBJ1-2 and V is TRBV20-1, with D possibly TRBD1 on 5 matching bases. Trimming stripped 4 bases from V and 2 bases from J, with 14 bases between. Germline loops: CDR1 DFQATT, CDR2 SNEGSKA (reference sequence). This CDR3 comprises 14 residues. The CDR3 DNA reads as TGCAGTGCTACCCCCCCGGGGGGAAACTATGGCTACACCTTC. Its protein product is CSATPPGGNYGYTF.

This clonotype was counted at least ten times. V and J are TRBV12-3 or TRBV12-4 and TRBJ2-5; possibly TRBD2 for D (5 bases). The CDR3 has 12 amino acids. V was cut by 3 bases and J by 3 bases, with 5 bases left in between. CDR3: CASSFGEETQYF. Written as DNA, the CDR3 is TGTGCCAGCAGTTTCGGGGAAGAGACCCAGTACTTC.

The chain recombines TRBV4-2 with TRBJ2-1, with 11 bases matching TRBD2. The CDR3 length is 18 residues. Per the germline V gene, CDR1 is LGHNA and CDR2 is YNFKEQ. V was pared by 0 bases and J by 5 bases, with 9 bases of the junction left unmatched. The CDR3 DNA follows: TGTGCCAGCAGCCAAGAACAAAATCCGGGACTAGCGGACAATGAGCAGTTCTTC. Protein: CASSQEQNPGLADNEQFF.

This clonotype appeared a few times. The J gene is TRBJ1-5, the V gene TRBV6-5, with D tentatively TRBD1 (6 bases). Per germline, CDR1 MNHEY and CDR2 SVGAGI. CDR3 length: 13 amino acids. Trimming cost V 6 bases and J 3 bases, with 9 bases left between them. CDR3 residues: CASSYRANQPQHF. The CDR3 DNA reads TGTGCCAGCAGCTACAGGGCCAATCAGCCCCAGCATTTT.

The sample holds a few counts of this clonotype. The chain joins TRBV9 to TRBJ1-1; 8 bases are a match to TRBD1. The trim removed 1 base at V and 1 base at J, leaving 3 bases unmatched. Germline CDR1 and CDR2: SGDLS and YYNGEE. This CDR3 has 15 amino acids. CDR3 sequence (DNA): TGTGCCAGCAGCGTAAGGACAGGGAGGAACACTGAAGCTTTCTTT. It specifies CASSVRTGRNTEAFF.

This clonotype showed up many times. The junction departs from the called germline gene at one end, perhaps through a read error. This chain's CDR3 is CASSHLGLDAQYF. CDR3 bases: TGTGCCAGCAGCCATCTAGGGTTAGATGCGCAGTATTTT. The V and J genes are TRBV3-1 and TRBJ2-3; D unresolved. This CDR3 has 13 residues. Germline V gene lookup returns CDR1 LGHDT and CDR2 YNNKEL (reference sequence).

Details on this clonotype: A junction end diverges from the germline sequence, so it may reflect a read error. The rearrangement joins TRBV7-7 to TRBJ2-5, with a possible D match to TRBD2 (5 bases). The CDR3 runs to 13 residues. The germline V gene encodes CDR1 SSHAT and CDR2 FNYEAQ (reference sequence). The CDR3 protein is CASSPGEKETQYF. Written as DNA, the CDR3 is TGTGCTAGCAGCCCCGGGGAGAAAGAGACCCAGTACTTC.

J is TRBJ1-5 and V is TRBV20-1; 10 nucleotides line up with TRBD1. The CDR3 length is 17 residues. Germline loops: CDR1 DFQATT, CDR2 SNEGSKA (reference sequence). J was trimmed by 9 bases and V by 3 bases; bases with no gene match: 17. CDR3 sequence (DNA): TGCAGTGCTAGGGAGCGGCCCAGGACAGGGGGGAGTCGGCCCCAGCATTTT. Translating it yields CSARERPRTGGSRPQHF.

In its sample, this clonotype was seen a few times. The chain carries TRBV28 and TRBJ1-4; no reliable D call. The CDR3 spans 13 residues. Germline V CDR1 and CDR2: MDHEN, SYDVKM. The V end was cut by 4 bases, the J end by 7 bases, with 10 bases between. CDR3 nucleotides: TGTGCCAGCAGTTCGGGTGGAACTGAAAAACTGTTTTTT. This codes for CASSSGGTEKLFF.

This clonotype has just a few counts. The chain is built from TRBV5-4 and TRBJ1-1; D perhaps matches TRBD1 (6 bases). The germline V and J ends were trimmed by 4 bases and 0 bases, with 13 bases remaining between them. This CDR3 is built from 15 residues. Germline loops: CDR1 SGHNT, CDR2 YYREEE (reference sequence). The CDR3 sequence is CASSRAGALNTEAFF. The CDR3 bases are TGTGCCAGCAGCCGTGCAGGGGCATTGAACACTGAAGCTTTCTTT. The whole variable domain, filled in from reference TRBV5-4 and TRBJ1-1, reads ETGVTQSPTHLIKTRGQQVTLRCSSQSGHNTVSWYQQALGQGPQFIFQYYREEENGRGNFPPRFSGLQFPNYSSELNVNALELDDSALYLCASSRAGALNTEAFFGQGTRLTVV.

In the case of this clonotype: An end of the junction does not agree with germline; a read error may underlie this. This sequence joins TRBV4-3 and TRBJ2-1; D ambiguous. Germline CDR1 reads LGHNA; CDR2 reads YSLEER. This CDR3 region has 16 residues. Here the CDR3 DNA reads TGCGCCAGCAGCCAAGCCCACTCCTCCTACTACGATGAGCAGTTCTTC. It specifies CASSQAHSSYYDEQFF.

This clonotype was observed a few times. The chain joins TRBV28 to TRBJ2-7, with 7 bases aligning to TRBD1. The J segment lost 1 base and the V segment lost 4 bases, leaving 10 bases of the junction unmatched. CDR3 length: 16 amino acids. The germline gives CDR1 MDHEN, CDR2 SYDVKM. CDR3 sequence reads: CASSSRPTGRSYEQYF. As DNA, the CDR3 is TGTGCCAGCAGTTCCCGCCCGACAGGGAGATCCTACGAGCAGTACTTC. Full variable domain (outside the CDR3, taken from reference TRBV28 and TRBJ2-7): DVKVTQSSRYLVKRTGEKVFLECVQDMDHENMFWYRQDPGLGLRLIYFSYDVKMKEKGDIPEGYSVSREKKERFSLILESASTNQTSMYLCASSSRPTGRSYEQYFGPGTRLTVT.

This clonotype showed up just a few times. This CDR3 reads CASSYLRTSGSSNEQFF. The CDR3 DNA reads TGCGCCAGCAGCTACCTTCGGACTAGCGGGAGTAGTAATGAGCAGTTCTTC. The chain carries TRBV4-3 and TRBJ2-1; the match to TRBD2 covers 13 bases. Looked up from germline, CDR1 is LGHNA and CDR2 is YSLEER. The V segment lost 5 bases and the J segment 7 bases; nucleotides outside the gene matches: 11. The CDR3 runs 17 residues.

The V and J genes are TRBV27 and TRBJ2-3, with no clear D. Germline CDR1 MNHEY, CDR2 SMNVEV (reference sequence). Trimming removed 4 bases from V and 1 base from J, with 12 bases in between. The CDR3 has 15 residues. DNA for the CDR3: TGTGCCAGCAGTTCCGGGCAGGTTGGCACAGATACGCAGTATTTT. Its translation is CASSSGQVGTDTQYF.

This clonotype has a handful of counts. The chain recombines TRBV7-9 with TRBJ2-5; D is perhaps TRBD2 (5 bases). TRBJ2-1 explains the end of the DNA better; the J call may be wrong. Germline V CDR1 and CDR2: SEHNR, FQNEAQ (reference sequence). This CDR3 spans 10 amino acids. DNA of the CDR3: TGTGCCTGCTCGGCGGGTGAGCAGTTCTTC. Encoded protein: CACSAGEQFF.

Worth noting for this clonotype: This may arise from a read error, as a much more abundant clone is one base away. The chain recombines TRBV6-6 with TRBJ1-2, with TRBD1 as a possible D gene (6 bases). Germline assignment: CDR1 MNHNY and CDR2 SVGAGI (reference sequence). The CDR3 covers 13 residues. This CDR3 reads CASSYIGTYDYTF. For the CDR3, the DNA is TGTGCCAGCAGTTACATCGGGACATATGACTACACCTTC.